The source of this TCR beta chain is a study of chemoradiotherapy in HPV16-positive cancers. The study, taken as a whole, reports: During treatment, candidate HPV-specific clones and E7-related motifs expanded in tumor. For HPV16-positive patients, expanding HPV-responsive T cells associated with longer recurrence-free survival.

CDR1 MGHDK and CDR2 SYGVNS come from the germline V gene. CDR3 size: 13 residues. With V trimmed by 8 bases and J by 9 bases, 5 bases remained unmatched. Over chemoradiotherapy, repertoires were sampled more than once. Of note for this clone: The target antigen is unknown.

The assay was immunoSEQ multiplex PCR, and TCRdb's table has in-frame clones only and misses some. The sample records some 11,000 clones, nearly 90% being singletons. The chain combines TRBV25-1 with TRBJ1-6; TRBD1 aligns across 9 bases. Collection of the sample occurred from a patient who underwent chemoradiotherapy. The TCR originated in a human donor with HPV-associated anogenital cancer. The CDR3 reads CASGGQGFSPLHF. CDR3 sequence (DNA): TGTGCCAGCGGGGGACAGGGCTTTTCACCCCTCCACTTT.